Listed below are T cell receptor beta chains from one sample, sequenced in a study of T cell changes during pregnancy in multiple sclerosis. Produced via immunoSEQ multiplex PCR; TCRdb's table is partial and in-frame only. The sample gives some 40,000 clones, 90% to 95% of which show up once; less than 0.8% is in the top ten. This specimen consisted of CD4+ T cells from peripheral blood mononuclear cells, obtained in the third trimester of pregnancy. The receptors stem from a female donor with multiple sclerosis, enrolled in a pregnancy study. The CDR3 runs from the conserved cysteine through the conserved F or W. The order of the fields is D gene, J gene, clone size, V gene, CDR3 DNA, CDR3 protein. The D gene is left open where the match is weak. Clone size is not always given. Where it is, it says once, few, many or a class for expanded clones.

d_call: .; j_call: TRBJ2-7; clone_size: .; v_call: TRBV6-1; cdr3_nt: TGTGCCAGCACCTCGGCTCAGGACAGATCCTACGAGCAGTACTTC; cdr3_aa: CASTSAQDRSYEQYF
d_call: TRBD2; j_call: TRBJ2-5; clone_size: .; v_call: TRBV4-1; cdr3_nt: TGCGCCAGCAGCCGACCTAGCGGGAGGGGGGGAGAGACCCAGTACTTC; cdr3_aa: CASSRPSGRGGETQYF
d_call: TRBD1; j_call: TRBJ1-1; clone_size: .; v_call: TRBV7-2; cdr3_nt: TGTGCCAGCAGCTTAAGACAGGGTGAGACTGAAGCTTTCTTT; cdr3_aa: CASSLRQGETEAFF
d_call: TRBD2; j_call: TRBJ2-2; clone_size: .; v_call: TRBV28; cdr3_nt: TGTGCCAGCATCGCAGCGGGAGCGGGCACCGGGGAGCTGTTTTTT; cdr3_aa: CASIAAGAGTGELFF
d_call: TRBD1; j_call: TRBJ1-2; clone_size: .; v_call: TRBV5-6; cdr3_nt: TGTGCCAGCAGCTTGGACAGGGGGAGTGGCTACACCTTC; cdr3_aa: CASSLDRGSGYTF
d_call: TRBD1; j_call: TRBJ2-3; clone_size: .; v_call: TRBV19; cdr3_nt: TGTGCCAGTAGTCGAACCGGGACAGGGTCTAGCACAGATACGCAGTATTTT; cdr3_aa: CASSRTGTGSSTDTQYF
d_call: .; j_call: TRBJ2-5; clone_size: .; v_call: TRBV19; cdr3_nt: TGTGCCAGTAGTATGGAGGTAGCCCAAGAGACCCAGTACTTC; cdr3_aa: CASSMEVAQETQYF
d_call: .; j_call: TRBJ2-1; clone_size: .; v_call: TRBV7-2; cdr3_nt: TGTGCCAGCAGCCAAGACGGGAGCTTCTACAATGAGCAGTTCTTC; cdr3_aa: CASSQDGSFYNEQFF
d_call: .; j_call: TRBJ2-5; clone_size: .; v_call: TRBV5-4; cdr3_nt: TGTGCCAGCAGCCTTAAACCCCGGGGGGAGACCCAGTACTTC; cdr3_aa: CASSLKPRGETQYF
d_call: .; j_call: TRBJ2-7; clone_size: .; v_call: TRBV6-1; cdr3_nt: TGTGCCACGACTAGTAGCTACGAGCAGTACTTC; cdr3_aa: CATTSSYEQYF
d_call: TRBD2; j_call: TRBJ2-5; clone_size: .; v_call: TRBV5-4; cdr3_nt: TGTGCCAGCAGCGGCGGGGGGAGGGAGACCCAGTACTTC; cdr3_aa: CASSGGGRETQYF
d_call: TRBD2; j_call: TRBJ2-3; clone_size: .; v_call: TRBV6-1; cdr3_nt: TGTGCCAGCAGTGAAGCGCGACTAGCGGGGACTACAGATACGCAGTATTTT; cdr3_aa: CASSEARLAGTTDTQYF
d_call: TRBD2; j_call: TRBJ2-6; clone_size: .; v_call: TRBV18; cdr3_nt: TGTGCCAGCTCACCAAGCGGGGGCCGGGCCAACGTCCTGACTTTC; cdr3_aa: CASSPSGGRANVLTF
d_call: TRBD2; j_call: TRBJ2-7; clone_size: .; v_call: TRBV5-1; cdr3_nt: TGCGCCAGCAGCCGAGAAGCGGGAGGGCTTTACGAGCAGTACTTC; cdr3_aa: CASSREAGGLYEQYF
d_call: .; j_call: TRBJ2-2; clone_size: .; v_call: TRBV19; cdr3_nt: TGTGCCAGTAGTATCGGGCAGGGAACCGGGGAGCTGTTTTTT; cdr3_aa: CASSIGQGTGELFF
d_call: .; j_call: TRBJ2-6; clone_size: .; v_call: TRBV6-6; cdr3_nt: TGTGCCAGCAGTTACGCGGAGGGGGGGGCCAACGTCCTGACTTTC; cdr3_aa: CASSYAEGGANVLTF
d_call: TRBD1; j_call: TRBJ1-2; clone_size: .; v_call: TRBV19; cdr3_nt: TGTGCCAGTAGTATGTTCATCTGGGGAGAGGACAGGGGCGATGGCTACACCTTC; cdr3_aa: CASSMFIWGEDRGDGYTF
d_call: .; j_call: TRBJ1-1; clone_size: once; v_call: TRBV6-4; cdr3_nt: TGTGCCAGCACCGAGGCGGCAGGGTTCAGGAACACTGAAGCTTTCTTT; cdr3_aa: CASTEAAGFRNTEAFF
d_call: TRBD1; j_call: TRBJ2-2; clone_size: .; v_call: TRBV5-4; cdr3_nt: TGTGCCAGCAGCTTGGGACAGGGGGCCCATTCAGGGAACACCGGGGAGCTGTTTTTT; cdr3_aa: CASSLGQGAHSGNTGELFF
d_call: TRBD2; j_call: TRBJ2-2; clone_size: .; v_call: TRBV19; cdr3_nt: TGTGCCAGTAGTATGGGACTAGCGGGAATCGGGGAGCTGTTTTTT; cdr3_aa: CASSMGLAGIGELFF
d_call: .; j_call: TRBJ2-4; clone_size: .; v_call: TRBV18; cdr3_nt: TGTGCCAGCTCACCTGGGGAAGGGGTGGCTAGGGAAGCCAAAAACATTCAGTACTTC; cdr3_aa: CASSPGEGVAREAKNIQYF
d_call: TRBD1; j_call: TRBJ1-2; clone_size: .; v_call: TRBV2; cdr3_nt: TGTGCCAGCAGCTTACAGGGGCGGAACTATGGCTACACCTTC; cdr3_aa: CASSLQGRNYGYTF
d_call: TRBD2; j_call: TRBJ2-1; clone_size: .; v_call: TRBV4-2; cdr3_nt: TGTGCTACGGGCTTGGGACTAGCTATCACAGATGAGCAGTTCTTC; cdr3_aa: CATGLGLAITDEQFF
d_call: .; j_call: TRBJ1-2; clone_size: .; v_call: TRBV5-5; cdr3_nt: TGTGCCAGCAGCTTTGGTCTACAGGAGAGTAACTATGGCTACACCTTC; cdr3_aa: CASSFGLQESNYGYTF
d_call: .; j_call: TRBJ2-1; clone_size: .; v_call: TRBV7-2; cdr3_nt: TGTGCCAGCAGCCGGGGGGGGACAGGGAAAAATGAGCAGTTCTTC; cdr3_aa: CASSRGGTGKNEQFF
d_call: TRBD1; j_call: TRBJ2-7; clone_size: once; v_call: TRBV6-1; cdr3_nt: TGTGCCAGTCTAAGGGGGCGCGACGAGCAGTACTTC; cdr3_aa: CASLRGRDEQYF
d_call: TRBD1; j_call: TRBJ1-1; clone_size: .; v_call: TRBV29-1; cdr3_nt: TGCAGCGTTCGGACAGGGAGCAACACTGAAGCTTTCTTT; cdr3_aa: CSVRTGSNTEAFF
d_call: TRBD1; j_call: TRBJ2-1; clone_size: .; v_call: TRBV7-9; cdr3_nt: TGTGCCAGCAGCTCCTCCGGGACAGGGGGCTATGAGCAGTTCTTC; cdr3_aa: CASSSSGTGGYEQFF
d_call: TRBD2; j_call: TRBJ2-5; clone_size: .; v_call: TRBV6-5; cdr3_nt: TGTGCCAGCAGCCAAACTTCAGCGGGGGCGAGGCAGTACTTC; cdr3_aa: CASSQTSAGARQYF
d_call: TRBD2; j_call: TRBJ2-1; clone_size: .; v_call: TRBV5-1; cdr3_nt: TGCGCCAGCAGCTTGATCCCTCGAGTCGGGAGGGACAATGAGCAGTTCTTC; cdr3_aa: CASSLIPRVGRDNEQFF
d_call: .; j_call: TRBJ2-7; clone_size: .; v_call: TRBV5-1; cdr3_nt: TGCGCCAGCAGCTTGGCAGGTAGACCCAACAACTACGAGCAGTACTTC; cdr3_aa: CASSLAGRPNNYEQYF
d_call: .; j_call: TRBJ2-7; clone_size: .; v_call: TRBV11-2; cdr3_nt: TGTGCCAGCAGCCGAGGTTCCCTGCTCCTCTACGAGCAGTACTTC; cdr3_aa: CASSRGSLLLYEQYF
d_call: TRBD2; j_call: TRBJ2-7; clone_size: .; v_call: TRBV7-9; cdr3_nt: TGTGCCAGCAGCCGGAGCGGGAGGGCCTACGAGCAGTACTTC; cdr3_aa: CASSRSGRAYEQYF
d_call: .; j_call: TRBJ2-1; clone_size: .; v_call: TRBV29-1; cdr3_nt: TGCAGCGCTCTCCGGGACTTGGGGTACAATGAGCAGTTCTTC; cdr3_aa: CSALRDLGYNEQFF
d_call: .; j_call: TRBJ1-2; clone_size: .; v_call: TRBV14; cdr3_nt: TGTGCCAGCAGCTCTCTAGCAGCCCCCTATGGCTACACCTTC; cdr3_aa: CASSSLAAPYGYTF
d_call: .; j_call: TRBJ1-2; clone_size: .; v_call: TRBV27; cdr3_nt: TGTGCCAGCAGTTCAACCCCGACAGAAAGTGGCTACACCTTC; cdr3_aa: CASSSTPTESGYTF
d_call: .; j_call: TRBJ1-1; clone_size: few; v_call: TRBV4-3; cdr3_nt: TGCGCCAGCAGCCCCCGGGTCTTGGGCACTGAAGCTTTCTTT; cdr3_aa: CASSPRVLGTEAFF
d_call: TRBD1; j_call: TRBJ2-7; clone_size: .; v_call: TRBV18; cdr3_nt: TGTGCCAGCTCACCAGGACAGGCCACCTACGAGCAGTACTTC; cdr3_aa: CASSPGQATYEQYF
d_call: TRBD2; j_call: TRBJ2-7; clone_size: .; v_call: TRBV19; cdr3_nt: TGTGCCAGTAGCAGGAGCGGGAGAGGGGCCTACGAGCAGTACTTC; cdr3_aa: CASSRSGRGAYEQYF
d_call: .; j_call: TRBJ2-7; clone_size: once; v_call: TRBV6-6; cdr3_nt: TGTGCCAGCGTGGCGGGAACTCACTACGAGCAGTACTTC; cdr3_aa: CASVAGTHYEQYF
d_call: TRBD1; j_call: TRBJ1-3; clone_size: .; v_call: TRBV7-9; cdr3_nt: TGTGCCAGCAGCCAAACCCTGGGACAGGGCTCTGGAAACACCATATATTTT; cdr3_aa: CASSQTLGQGSGNTIYF
d_call: TRBD1; j_call: TRBJ2-7; clone_size: .; v_call: TRBV5-1; cdr3_nt: TGCGCCAGTAGCCGCACGACAGGGACCTTCAACTACGAGCAGTACTTC; cdr3_aa: CASSRTTGTFNYEQYF